These 20 T cell receptor beta chains were all obtained from the same sample, sequenced in a study of blood T cell repertoires in COVID-19. TCRdb keeps only in-frame clones here, not all; method: immunoSEQ multiplex PCR. The sample yields around 150,000 clones, roughly four fifths seen once. Sample: peripheral blood. The receptors derive from a woman older than 75 with acute or convalescent COVID-19.

The chain employs TRBV11-2 and TRBJ1-1, with D possibly being TRBD1 (5 bases). The CDR3 totals 18 residues. Germline CDR1 and CDR2: SGHAT and FQNNGV. V dropped 1 base and J dropped 3 bases, with 21 bases sitting between them. This chain's CDR3 is CASSLAPAGASGHTEAFF. CDR3 sequence (DNA): TGTGCCAGCAGCTTAGCCCCGGCTGGGGCAAGCGGGCACACTGAAGCTTTCTTT.

This clone was observed a single time. The chain links TRBV5-1 to TRBJ2-1, with TRBD2 identical over 8 bases. The germline V gene encodes CDR1 SGHRS and CDR2 YFSETQ. CDR3 size: 16 residues. Trimming cost V 0 bases and J 3 bases; bases outside gene matches: 5. The CDR3 sequence is CASSLGETSGYNEQFF. The CDR3, as DNA: TGCGCCAGCAGCTTGGGGGAAACTAGCGGCTACAATGAGCAGTTCTTC.

The chain joins TRBV2 to TRBJ2-7, with TRBD1 as a possible D gene (6 bases). Germline assignment: CDR1 SNHLY and CDR2 FYNNEI. Trimming pared 6 bases from V and 1 base from J, leaving 10 bases between. There are 13 residues in the CDR3. The DNA of the CDR3 is TGTGCCAGCAGAGACGACAGGTCCTACGAGCAGTACTTC. It yields the protein CASRDDRSYEQYF.

The chain recombines TRBV12-2 with TRBJ1-5; the D call TRBD1 from the table was never checked on the DNA. TRBV12-2 constitutes a pseudogene. The CDR3 is 22 residues long. The CDR3 spells CASRLAITFADRSQVSNQPQHF. The CDR3, as DNA: TGTGCAAGTCGCTTAGCGATTACGTTCGCGGACAGGTCGCAGGTAAGCAATCAGCCCCAGCATTTT.

This clone appeared once. V is TRBV21-1 and J is TRBJ1-5; TRBD1 is taken as the D call from the table, unchecked against the DNA. TRBV21-1 is recorded as a pseudogene. The CDR3 runs to 16 residues. The CDR3 coding sequence is TGTGCCAGCAGCCCGCGGACAGGGCAAGTTAATCAGCCCCAGCATTTT. Translating it yields CASSPRTGQVNQPQHF.

The CDR3 sequence is CASSQERGLSSYNEQFF. DNA of the CDR3: TGTGCCAGCAGCCAAGAACGAGGACTAAGCTCCTACAATGAGCAGTTCTTC. This chain uses TRBV4-2 with TRBJ2-1; tentative D call: TRBD2 (6 bases). The ends were cut back, 0 bases at V and 0 bases at J, with 12 bases in the middle. The germline V gene has CDR1 LGHNA and CDR2 YNFKEQ. This CDR3 is 17 amino acids long.

This rearrangement joins TRBV5-4 to TRBJ2-1; 8 positions agree with TRBD2. Germline V lookup: CDR1 SGHNT, CDR2 YYREEE (reference sequence). V lost 2 bases and J lost 4; bases outside the gene matches: 5. This CDR3 contains 15 residues. The DNA for the CDR3 is TGTGCCAGCAGCTTCGGGACTAGTCGATACAATGAGCAGTTCTTC. This encodes CASSFGTSRYNEQFF. The variable domain in full, with the rest retrieved from reference TRBV5-4 and TRBJ2-1, is ETGVTQSPTHLIKTRGQQVTLRCSSQSGHNTVSWYQQALGQGPQFIFQYYREEENGRGNFPPRFSGLQFPNYSSELNVNALELDDSALYLCASSFGTSRYNEQFFGPGTRLTVL.

The V call is TRBV6-5, the J call TRBJ1-2, with TRBD1 matching over 8 bases. The CDR3 loop spans 15 amino acids. V shed 6 bases and J 6 bases; nucleotides not matched to a gene: 12. Germline V gene data show CDR1 as MNHEY and CDR2 as SVGAGI. In nucleotides, the CDR3 is TGTGCCAGCAGCGCCATGTGGACAGGGAGCGATGGCTACACCTTC. Residues: CASSAMWTGSDGYTF.

The CDR3 loop is CASSLITSGGPGELFF. The CDR3, as DNA: TGTGCCAGCAGCTTGATCACCAGCGGCGGACCCGGGGAGCTGTTTTTT. This chain joins TRBV5-4 and TRBJ2-2, with a weak D call TRBD2 (5 bases). V dropped 1 base and J dropped 6 bases, with 16 bases sitting between them. The CDR3 is made up of 16 amino acids. Germline CDR1 SGHNT, CDR2 YYREEE (reference sequence).

V gene TRBV5-4 combines with J gene TRBJ1-4; TRBD1 agrees at 9 bases. Trimming removed 4 bases from V and 8 bases from J; junction bases left unmatched: 6. This CDR3 contains 14 residues. CDR1 and CDR2 (germline): SGHNT, YYREEE (reference sequence). The CDR3 reads CASSPDRGGEKLFF. The CDR3 nucleotides are TGTGCCAGCAGCCCGGACAGGGGCGGGGAAAAACTGTTTTTT.

The CDR3 DNA reads TGCGCCAGCAGCAGACAAACGGACACTGAAGCTTTCTTT. This codes for CASSRQTDTEAFF. The V gene is TRBV10-2, the J gene TRBJ1-1; D is undetermined. The CDR3 is 13 amino acids. CDR1 is WSHSY and CDR2 is SAAADI in the germline V gene. V was clipped by 6 bases and J by 3 bases, with 11 bases between them.

The chain employs TRBV6-4 and TRBJ1-6, with 7 positions matching TRBD1. The CDR3 is made up of 19 amino acids. Per the germline V gene, CDR1 is MRHNA and CDR2 is SNTAGT. Trimming at V came to 2 bases and at J to 0 bases, leaving 10 bases not matched to a gene. For the CDR3, the DNA is TGTGCCAGCAGTGACACAAACAGGGGTCGAAGCTCCTATAATTCACCCCTCCACTTT. It codes for CASSDTNRGRSSYNSPLHF.

CDR3 region: CATSRGPEETQYF. Written as DNA, the CDR3 is TGTGCCACCAGCAGAGGGCCCGAAGAGACCCAGTACTTC. The V gene is TRBV15, the J gene TRBJ2-5; D is unclear. This CDR3 spans 13 amino acids. V was shortened by 1 base and J by 3 bases, with 6 bases between the two germline ends. Germline CDR1 is LNHNV and CDR2 is YYDKDF (reference sequence).

This sequence joins TRBV27 and TRBJ1-1; D gene ambiguous. Germline lookup yields CDR1 MNHEY and CDR2 SMNVEV (reference sequence). Trimming pared 5 bases from V and 3 bases from J, leaving 10 bases between. The length of the CDR3 is 13 residues. The CDR3 protein is CASSPLQHTEAFF. The DNA of the CDR3 is TGTGCCAGCAGTCCTCTACAGCACACTGAAGCTTTCTTT.

This chain joins TRBV2 and TRBJ2-7; D ambiguous. Germline lookup yields CDR1 SNHLY and CDR2 FYNNEI. V was trimmed by 5 bases and J by 0 bases, leaving 2 bases between them. The length of the CDR3 is 11 residues. For the CDR3, the DNA is TGTGCCAGCAGTTACTCCTACGAGCAGTACTTC. Translation: CASSYSYEQYF.

The chain carries TRBV6-5 and TRBJ1-2, with a tentative D call TRBD1 (5 bases). Trimming took off 0 bases at V and 4 bases at J, with 9 bases between the two ends. The CDR3 sequence is 14 residues long. Germline V gene data show CDR1 as MNHEY and CDR2 as SVGAGI. CDR3 region: CASSYSAGGYGYTF. The CDR3 bases are TGTGCCAGCAGTTACTCGGCGGGGGGCTATGGCTACACCTTC.

The chain has TRBV5-1 and TRBJ1-5; 9 nucleotides match TRBD1. Germline CDR1 SGHRS, CDR2 YFSETQ. The CDR3 contains 19 residues. J gave up 2 bases and V 0 bases, and 12 bases lay outside the gene matches. As DNA, the CDR3 is TGCGCCAGCAGCTTGGGCCTAGGGACAGGGCCGGTTGGCAATCAGCCCCAGCATTTT. Residues: CASSLGLGTGPVGNQPQHF. Looking up the rest from reference TRBV5-1 and TRBJ1-5 gives the full variable domain: KAGVTQTPRYLIKTRGQQVTLSCSPISGHRSVSWYQQTPGQGLQFLFEYFSETQRNKGNFPGRFSGRQFSNSRSEMNVSTLELGDSALYLCASSLGLGTGPVGNQPQHFGDGTRLSIL.

This chain joins TRBV3-1 (or the pseudogene TRBV3-2) and TRBJ1-1, with TRBD1 identical over 7 bases. The V gene's germline CDR1 is LGHDT and CDR2 YNNKEL (reference sequence). The CDR3 is 12 residues long. The V gene end was trimmed by 4 bases and the J gene end by 7 bases; junction bases not matched to a gene: 3. This chain's CDR3 is CASSRGTVEAFF. Written as DNA, the CDR3 is TGTGCCAGCAGCCGGGGGACAGTTGAAGCTTTCTTT.

The chain is built from TRBV9 and TRBJ1-5, with a possible D match to TRBD1 (6 bases). The CDR3 covers 17 residues. Germline CDR1 is SGDLS and CDR2 is YYNGEE. Trimming cost V 4 bases and J 4 bases, with 21 bases left between them. The CDR3 DNA reads as TGTGCCAGCAGCTACTCGCGGGTGGGGGCCGAAAATCAGCCCCAGCATTTT. This codes for CASSYSRVGAENQPQHF.

This clone was counted between two and nine times. This rearrangement joins TRBV14 to TRBJ1-2; no clear D. The CDR3 has 12 amino acids. V lost 4 bases and J 3 bases, leaving 6 bases between the germline ends. Per germline, CDR1 SGHDN and CDR2 FVKESK. In nucleotides, the CDR3 is TGTGCCAGCAGCCCGGGTCACTATGGCTACACCTTC. As protein: CASSPGHYGYTF.